The 22 T cell receptor beta chains presented below share a single source sample, sequenced in a study of T cells in Graves' hyperthyroidism and ophthalmopathy. The source material, RNA transcripts, was used to amplify TCR beta CDR3 regions. Initially, a first-round RT-PCR of the TCR CDR3 employed the HTBI primer set. TCRdb processed the multiplex PCR reads anew with MiXCR; each CDR3 protein has one entry. Counted here are around 450,000 distinct CDR3 sequences, around 16% occurring once; the ten biggest clones make up roughly an eighth. Source material: blood. These receptors all stem from a young woman with Graves' hyperthyroidism.

This clonotype was seen more than once but under ten times. The V and J genes are TRBV29-1 and TRBJ2-1; 8 nucleotides agree with TRBD1. V lost 5 bases and J lost 8; bases outside the gene matches: 5. The CDR3 is 12 amino acids. Germline loops: CDR1 SQVTM, CDR2 ANQGSEA. The CDR3 sequence: CSVRTGWDEQFF. In nucleotides, the CDR3 is TGCAGCGTTAGGACAGGGTGGGATGAGCAGTTCTTC.

This chain connects TRBV9 to TRBJ2-4; a possible D gene is TRBD2 (5 bases). The CDR3 length is 14 residues. Per germline, CDR1 SGDLS and CDR2 YYNGEE. V shed 3 bases and J shed 6 bases, with 13 bases lying between them. CDR3 amino acids: CASSAGVGGNIQYF. In nucleotides, the CDR3 is TGTGCCAGCAGCGCCGGGGTAGGTGGAAACATTCAGTACTTC.

In regard to this clonotype: One end of the junction varies from germline; a read error may be responsible. CDR3 DNA sequence: TGTGCCAGCAGAACCAACTATGGCCACACCTTC. It encodes CASRTNYGHTF. This sequence joins TRBV6-1 and TRBJ1-2; D is undetermined. Germline CDR1 reads MNHNS; CDR2 reads SASEGT. The CDR3 runs to 11 residues.

This clonotype has ten or more counts. The chain links TRBV5-1 to TRBJ2-7; D is uncertain. The germline gives CDR1 SGHRS, CDR2 YFSETQ. Deletions cut 0 bases from V and 3 bases from J, with 13 bases between. This CDR3 region has 15 residues. CDR3 region: CASSLDRGPYYEQYF. The CDR3, as DNA: TGCGCCAGCAGCTTGGACCGTGGACCTTACTACGAGCAGTACTTC. Full variable domain (outside the CDR3, taken from reference TRBV5-1 and TRBJ2-7): KAGVTQTPRYLIKTRGQQVTLSCSPISGHRSVSWYQQTPGQGLQFLFEYFSETQRNKGNFPGRFSGRQFSNSRSEMNVSTLELGDSALYLCASSLDRGPYYEQYFGPGTRLTVT.

This clonotype was counted a few times. This rearrangement joins TRBV24-1 to TRBJ2-4; D gene unclear. The germline gives CDR1 KGHDR, CDR2 SFDVKD. V dropped 0 bases and J dropped 0 bases, with 11 bases sitting between them. CDR3 size: 17 residues. The DNA of the CDR3 is TGTGCCACCAGTGATTTGAAGGTCAGACTAGCCAAAAACATTCAGTACTTC. Protein sequence: CATSDLKVRLAKNIQYF.

This clonotype came up a few times. The J gene is TRBJ1-5, the V gene TRBV28, with TRBD1 as a possible D gene (6 bases). In germline, CDR1 is MDHEN, CDR2 SYDVKM. CDR3 size: 12 residues. The V and J ends lost 9 bases and 7 bases respectively, with 13 bases between them. This CDR3 is CASTGNSQPQHF. The CDR3 coding sequence is TGTGCCAGTACAGGGAACAGCCAGCCCCAGCATTTT.

This clonotype was counted ten times or more. The chain employs TRBV6-2 or TRBV6-3 and TRBJ2-5; D is unresolved. Per germline, CDR1 MNHEY and CDR2 SVGEGT. This CDR3 is 13 amino acids long. The V end lost 0 bases, the J end lost 6 bases, and 8 bases lay between the germline ends. The CDR3 nucleotides are TGTGCCAGCAGTTACTCGGACGGTCAGACCCAGTACTTC. It yields the protein CASSYSDGQTQYF.

The chain combines TRBV19 with TRBJ1-1; TRBD1 matches 9 bases. CDR1 LNHDA and CDR2 SQIVND come from the germline V gene (reference sequence). The V and J ends lost 6 bases and 8 bases, in that order; junction bases with no gene match: 13. The CDR3 runs 15 residues. CDR3 sequence: CASRQTGGRFSEAFF. The CDR3 region has the DNA TGTGCCAGTAGACAGACAGGGGGAAGGTTCTCCGAAGCTTTCTTT.

This clonotype was seen repeatedly, ten times or more. V usage is TRBV28 and J usage is TRBJ1-5; no reliable D call. From germline, CDR1 is MDHEN and CDR2 SYDVKM. V lost 6 bases and J lost 7, with 19 bases in between. This CDR3 comprises 15 residues. The CDR3 here is CASSAGSQNLQPQHF. The CDR3 region has the DNA TGTGCCAGCAGCGCCGGGTCTCAGAACTTGCAGCCCCAGCATTTT.

This clonotype was recorded many times. This chain uses TRBV6-1 with TRBJ2-7; either TRBD1 or TRBD2 may fit D (5 bases each). The CDR3 totals 13 residues. V lost 6 bases and J lost 2, with 11 bases in between. Germline CDR1 reads MNHNS; CDR2 reads SASEGT. This CDR3 is CASRNRGPYEQYF. The CDR3 DNA follows: TGTGCCAGCAGAAACCGGGGCCCCTACGAGCAGTACTTC.

This clonotype was counted many times. The chain links TRBV11-3 to TRBJ2-2, with a weak D call TRBD2 (6 bases). Germline V CDR1 and CDR2: SGHNT, YENEEA. Trimming shortened V by 1 base and J by 5 bases, and 8 bases separated the two germline ends. There are 14 residues in the CDR3. Here the CDR3 reads CASSLGSGTGELFF. CDR3 DNA: TGTGCCAGCAGCTTAGGCAGCGGGACCGGGGAGCTGTTTTTT. The complete variable domain, with remaining parts taken from reference TRBV11-3 and TRBJ2-2, reads EAGVVQSPRYKIIEKKQPVAFWCNPISGHNTLYWYLQNLGQGPELLIRYENEEAVDDSQLPKDRFSAERLKGVDSTLKIQPAELGDSAVYLCASSLGSGTGELFFGEGSRLTVL.

The sample holds many counts of this clonotype. This chain connects TRBV11-2 to TRBJ2-1, with 7 bases fitting TRBD2. Germline V CDR1 and CDR2: SGHAT, FQNNGV. The CDR3 is 15 residues long. J lost 8 bases, V lost 3 bases, and 10 bases had no gene match. The CDR3 here is CASSFKGGPWDEQFF. The CDR3 DNA reads TGTGCCAGCAGCTTTAAGGGAGGGCCCTGGGATGAGCAGTTCTTC.

In its sample, this clonotype was seen many times. V gene TRBV5-1 combines with J gene TRBJ2-7; 10 nucleotides align to TRBD2. Germline CDR1 SGHRS, CDR2 YFSETQ. V gave up 3 bases and J gave up 3 bases; unmatched junction bases: 15. CDR3 length equals 18 residues. This CDR3 reads CASSSLLAGVPQIYEQYF. CDR3 nucleotides: TGCGCCAGCAGCTCCCTCCTAGCGGGAGTCCCCCAAATCTACGAGCAGTACTTC. The full variable domain, with the rest looked up from reference TRBV5-1 and TRBJ2-7, is KAGVTQTPRYLIKTRGQQVTLSCSPISGHRSVSWYQQTPGQGLQFLFEYFSETQRNKGNFPGRFSGRQFSNSRSEMNVSTLELGDSALYLCASSSLLAGVPQIYEQYFGPGTRLTVT.

There are many counts of this clonotype. CDR3 sequence (DNA): TGTGCCAGCAAGGTGGAGGGGGCAGCGGCTGAGCAGTTCTTC. It is translated as CASKVEGAAAEQFF. The rearrangement links TRBV2 to TRBJ2-1, with D maybe TRBD1 (7 bases). Trimming pared 7 bases from V and 9 bases from J, leaving 19 bases between. Germline assignment: CDR1 SNHLY and CDR2 FYNNEI. This CDR3 is built from 14 residues. The whole variable domain, filled in from reference TRBV2 and TRBJ2-1, reads EPEVTQTPSHQVTQMGQEVILRCVPISNHLYFYWYRQILGQKVEFLVSFYNNEISEKSEIFDDQFSVERPDGSNFTLKIRSTKLEDSAMYFCASKVEGAAAEQFFGPGTRLTVL.

This clonotype was observed a few times. V gene TRBV14 combines with J gene TRBJ1-1, with D possibly TRBD1 on 5 matching bases. Germline V gene lookup returns CDR1 SGHDN and CDR2 FVKESK. Trimming pared 4 bases from V and 0 bases from J, leaving 15 bases between. The length of the CDR3 is 16 residues. DNA of the CDR3: TGTGCCAGCAGCCTCTACGGGGGGATTATGAACACTGAAGCTTTCTTT. Translating gives CASSLYGGIMNTEAFF.

This clonotype was seen many times. The V gene is TRBV6-1, the J gene TRBJ1-1; D gene ambiguous. Trimming stripped 1 base from V and 10 bases from J, with 10 bases between. CDR3 length: 12 residues. From germline, CDR1 is MNHNS and CDR2 SASEGT. Written as DNA, the CDR3 is TGTGCCAGCAGTGAAGGTACACTAGCAGCTTTCTTT. Its translation is CASSEGTLAAFF.

Ten or more counts support this clonotype. CDR3 DNA sequence: TGTGCCAGCAGCCAAGACCCCCGTCGCACAGATACGCAGTATTTT. As protein: CASSQDPRRTDTQYF. V is TRBV3-1 and J is TRBJ2-3, with D unclear. CDR1 and CDR2 (germline): LGHDT, YNNKEL (reference sequence). This CDR3 has 15 amino acids. V was clipped by 0 bases and J by 1 base, with 8 bases between them.

The gene calls are TRBV12-3 or TRBV12-4 and TRBJ2-3; 10 nucleotides line up with TRBD2. V trimming: 5 bases; J trimming: 5 bases; junction bases outside the gene matches: 16. The CDR3 consists of 18 residues. The CDR3, as DNA: TGTGCCAGCAGTATTAGATACCAGCTAGCGGGAGTGCTAGATACGCAGTATTTT. This codes for CASSIRYQLAGVLDTQYF.

CDR3 in DNA: TGTGCCAGCAGCGTAGGTTCTTTGGAGACCCAGTACTTC. Encoded protein: CASSVGSLETQYF. This chain connects TRBV9 to TRBJ2-5; no reliable D call. The V and J ends lost 0 bases and 5 bases respectively, with 8 bases between them. Germline V gene data show CDR1 as SGDLS and CDR2 as YYNGEE. The CDR3 length is 13 residues.

This chain connects TRBV25-1 to TRBJ1-6; TRBD1 aligns across 9 bases. The V gene's germline CDR1 is MGHDK and CDR2 SYGVNS. The CDR3 is 16 amino acids. Trimming took 4 bases from V and 1 from J; bases not matched to a gene: 2. The DNA of the CDR3 is TGTGCCAGCAGTGGGACAGGGGAATCCTATAATTCACCCCTCCACTTT. Translation: CASSGTGESYNSPLHF.

This rearrangement joins TRBV5-1 to TRBJ2-5, with D possibly called TRBD1 or TRBD2 (5 bases each). Germline V lookup: CDR1 SGHRS, CDR2 YFSETQ. CDR3 size: 14 residues. With 1 base removed from V and 2 bases from J, the gap between germline ends came to 9 bases. The CDR3 protein is CASSLRDGQETQYF. DNA of the CDR3: TGCGCCAGCAGCTTGAGGGACGGACAAGAGACCCAGTACTTC.

This clonotype was counted a few times. The chain employs TRBV5-1 and TRBJ2-7; D is possibly TRBD2 (6 bases). Between the trimmed V and J ends, which lost 0 bases and 4 bases, there was a span of 14 bases. This CDR3 is built from 15 residues. CDR1 is SGHRS and CDR2 is YFSETQ in the germline V gene. CDR3 amino acids: CASSLAGEARYEQYF. The CDR3 DNA reads as TGCGCCAGCAGCTTGGCCGGGGAGGCACGGTACGAGCAGTACTTC.